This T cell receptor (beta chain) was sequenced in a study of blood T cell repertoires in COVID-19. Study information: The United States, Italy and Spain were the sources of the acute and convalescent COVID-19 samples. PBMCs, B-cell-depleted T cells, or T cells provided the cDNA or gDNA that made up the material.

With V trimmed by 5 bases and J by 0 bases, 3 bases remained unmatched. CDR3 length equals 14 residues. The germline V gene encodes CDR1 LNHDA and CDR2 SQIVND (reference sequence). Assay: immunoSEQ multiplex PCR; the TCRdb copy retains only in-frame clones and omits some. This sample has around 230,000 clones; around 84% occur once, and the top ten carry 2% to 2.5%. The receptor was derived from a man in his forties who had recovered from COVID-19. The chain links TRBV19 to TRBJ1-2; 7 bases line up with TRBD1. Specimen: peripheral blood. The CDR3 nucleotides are TGTGCCAGTAGTCCAGGGGGTGCTAACTATGGCTACACCTTC. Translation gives CASSPGGANYGYTF.